The 32 T cell receptor beta chains below come from one sample, sequenced in a study of OX40 agonist ivuxolimab in advanced cancers. Assay: immunoSEQ multiplex PCR; the TCRdb copy retains only in-frame clones and omits some. This sample carries about 22,000 clones, about four fifths of them seen once, and the ten largest clones take about half. The source material was CD4+ or CD8+ T cells sorted from blood, sampled in a trial of the OX40 agonist ivuxolimab. The receptors derive from an adult with an advanced solid tumor such as melanoma, head and neck, liver or kidney cancer.

The chain employs TRBV28 and TRBJ2-1; TRBD1 is a possible D gene (6 bases). Germline loops: CDR1 MDHEN, CDR2 SYDVKM. There are 16 residues in the CDR3. The germline V and J ends were trimmed by 7 bases and 3 bases, with 19 bases remaining between them. The CDR3 spells CASTTRGRGIYNEQFF. Here the CDR3 DNA reads TGTGCCAGCACAACCCGGGGCAGGGGCATCTACAATGAGCAGTTCTTC. Full variable domain (missing parts from reference TRBV28 and TRBJ2-1): DVKVTQSSRYLVKRTGEKVFLECVQDMDHENMFWYRQDPGLGLRLIYFSYDVKMKEKGDIPEGYSVSREKKERFSLILESASTNQTSMYLCASTTRGRGIYNEQFFGPGTRLTVL.

The V and J genes are TRBV6-1 and TRBJ1-1, with TRBD1 matching over 9 bases. The CDR3 length is 14 residues. With 5 bases clipped from V and 5 bases from J, the junction kept 6 bases outside the gene matches. Germline loops: CDR1 MNHNS, CDR2 SASEGT. The CDR3 nucleotides read TGTGCCAGCAGTCAAGACAGGGGGAGGACTGAAGCTTTCTTT. Translation gives CASSQDRGRTEAFF.

The chain recombines TRBV30 with TRBJ2-2; tentatively, D is TRBD1 (5 bases). Per germline, CDR1 GTSNPN and CDR2 SVGIG (reference sequence). The CDR3 is made up of 13 amino acids. V dropped 5 bases and J dropped 6 bases, with 13 bases sitting between them. Written as DNA, the CDR3 is TGTGCCTGGGGTCCCAGGGTGGCCGGGGAGCTGTTTTTT. Translating it yields CAWGPRVAGELFF.

V is TRBV9 and J is TRBJ2-1; maybe TRBD2 (5 bases). V lost 0 bases to trimming and J lost 3 bases, with 10 bases between them. CDR3 length: 15 amino acids. The germline gives CDR1 SGDLS, CDR2 YYNGEE. The CDR3 DNA follows: TGTGCCAGCAGCGTAGTTCCCGGGAACTACAATGAGCAGTTCTTC. The encoded protein is CASSVVPGNYNEQFF.

The chain combines TRBV14 with TRBJ2-5, with D unresolved. This CDR3 is 15 amino acids long. Trimming took off 4 bases at V and 5 bases at J, with 17 bases between the two ends. CDR1 SGHDN and CDR2 FVKESK come from the germline V gene. The CDR3 is CASSPITTMRETQYF. As DNA, the CDR3 is TGTGCCAGCAGCCCTATTACGACAATGAGGGAGACCCAGTACTTC.

The chain uses TRBV9 and TRBJ2-3; D is uncertain. CDR3 length: 15 residues. The V and J ends lost 1 base and 0 bases respectively, with 9 bases between them. Germline-derived CDR1 and CDR2 are SGDLS and YYNGEE. The CDR3 bases are TGTGCCAGCAGCGTACTTCCAGCTAGCACAGATACGCAGTATTTT. Protein: CASSVLPASTDTQYF.

This clone qualifies as medium-sized. This chain connects TRBV9 to TRBJ1-1; possibly TRBD1 for D (6 bases). Looked up from germline, CDR1 is SGDLS and CDR2 is YYNGEE. The ends were cut back, 4 bases at V and 1 base at J, with 14 bases in the middle. This CDR3 is built from 15 residues. Here the CDR3 DNA reads TGTGCCAGCAGCCCCACAGGGTATGGGAACACTGAAGCTTTCTTT. Residues: CASSPTGYGNTEAFF.

This chain joins TRBV9 and TRBJ1-2, with 7 bases identical to TRBD1. V trimming: 0 bases; J trimming: 4 bases; junction bases outside the gene matches: 9. The CDR3 loop spans 16 amino acids. Germline V gene data show CDR1 as SGDLS and CDR2 as YYNGEE. The DNA of the CDR3 is TGTGCCAGCAGCGTAGAGATGTCAGGGACAGCCTATGGCTACACCTTC. Its protein is CASSVEMSGTAYGYTF.

The chain recombines TRBV10-2 with TRBJ1-1; D remains unclear. This CDR3 region has 14 residues. Germline V CDR1 and CDR2: WSHSY, SAAADI. V lost 3 bases and J 3 bases, leaving 11 bases between the germline ends. DNA of the CDR3: TGCGCCAGCAGTGATCCCTCGGGTGACACTGAAGCTTTCTTT. This encodes CASSDPSGDTEAFF.

CDR3 nucleotide sequence: TGCAGCGTTCCCGCCCAGGGGGGGGGCGGCTATGGCTACACCTTC. It specifies CSVPAQGGGGYGYTF. The rearrangement joins TRBV29-1 to TRBJ1-2; 7 bases fit TRBD1. The CDR3 loop spans 15 amino acids. Germline trimming cut 5 bases from V and 4 bases from J; bases unmatched to any gene: 13. Germline CDR1 reads SQVTM; CDR2 reads ANQGSEA.

The chain links TRBV13 to TRBJ2-1; possible D gene TRBD1, 6 bases. The CDR3 covers 15 residues. Germline CDR1 is PRHDT and CDR2 is FYEKMQ (reference sequence). Trimming cost V 3 bases and J 7 bases, with 16 bases left between them. CDR3 sequence: CASSFTGLVGNEQFF. The CDR3 DNA reads as TGTGCCAGCAGCTTCACAGGGTTAGTAGGAAATGAGCAGTTCTTC.

The chain joins TRBV6-6 to TRBJ1-5; D remains unclear. V was clipped by 10 bases and J by 13 bases, with 17 bases between them. This CDR3 region has 11 residues. The germline CDR1 and CDR2 sequences are MNHNY and SVGAGI (reference sequence). CDR3: CATRIGVLQHF. The CDR3 coding sequence is TGTGCCACGAGAATTGGGGTTTTGCAGCATTTT.

CDR3: CASRTVYEQYF. DNA for the CDR3: TGTGCCAGTCGGACAGTTTACGAGCAGTACTTC. This chain connects TRBV6-5 to TRBJ2-7; D possibly corresponds to TRBD1 (6 bases). The CDR3 runs to 11 residues. Per the germline V gene, CDR1 is MNHEY and CDR2 is SVGAGI. V was trimmed by 9 bases and J by 4 bases, leaving 10 bases between them.

The chain joins TRBV15 to TRBJ2-3; no reliable D call. This CDR3 has 14 amino acids. Trimming took off 0 bases at V and 3 bases at J, with 7 bases between the two ends. Germline loops: CDR1 LNHNV, CDR2 YYDKDF (reference sequence). For the CDR3, the DNA is TGTGCCACCAGCAGAGATGACGGGACAGATACGCAGTATTTT. This sequence encodes CATSRDDGTDTQYF.

This clone was found a few times. The genes are TRBV28 and TRBJ1-3; D remains unclear. Trimming pared 5 bases from V and 7 bases from J, leaving 12 bases between. CDR3 length: 13 residues. Germline CDR1 is MDHEN and CDR2 is SYDVKM. The CDR3 region has the DNA TGTGCCAGCAGTCAGCAGACGGCGAACACCATATATTTT. Translating it yields CASSQQTANTIYF.

The CDR3 loop is CASSEQGATNEKLFF. CDR3 nucleotides: TGTGCCAGCAGCGAACAGGGGGCAACTAATGAAAAACTGTTTTTT. The chain has TRBV7-9 and TRBJ1-4; 8 bases match TRBD1. CDR1 is SEHNR, CDR2 FQNEAQ, per germline (reference sequence). This CDR3 spans 15 amino acids. Germline trimming cut 5 bases from V and 0 bases from J; bases unmatched to any gene: 2.

The rearrangement uses TRBV6-1 and TRBJ2-7; D is possibly TRBD1 or TRBD2 (6 bases each). The germline gives CDR1 MNHNS, CDR2 SASEGT. With 8 bases removed from V and 1 base from J, the gap between germline ends came to 15 bases. The CDR3 consists of 14 residues. CDR3 in amino acids: CASYGGGWSYEQYF. DNA of the CDR3: TGTGCCAGCTACGGAGGGGGATGGTCCTACGAGCAGTACTTC.

The genes are TRBV4-1 and TRBJ1-5; tentatively, D is TRBD1 (5 bases). From germline, CDR1 is MGHRA and CDR2 YSYEKL. This CDR3 region has 16 residues. V gave up 0 bases and J gave up 4 bases, with 13 bases separating them. CDR3 amino acids: CASSQEAGRWNQPQHF. CDR3 coding DNA: TGCGCCAGCAGCCAAGAGGCAGGGAGATGGAATCAGCCCCAGCATTTT.

V gene TRBV7-9 combines with J gene TRBJ1-4; TRBD1 is a possible D gene (5 bases). Germline-derived CDR1 and CDR2 are SEHNR and FQNEAQ (reference sequence). The CDR3 totals 14 residues. The V and J ends lost 4 bases and 4 bases respectively, with 10 bases between them. The DNA for the CDR3 is TGTGCCAGCAGCTGGGACGGGAATAATGAAAAACTGTTTTTT. It translates to CASSWDGNNEKLFF.

The chain recombines TRBV6-5 with TRBJ1-1, with a tentative D call TRBD1 (5 bases). CDR1 MNHEY and CDR2 SVGAGI come from the germline V gene. Trimming removed 3 bases from V and 1 base from J, with 9 bases in between. CDR3 length: 14 amino acids. The CDR3 bases are TGTGCCAGCAGTTATTTAGACAGGAACACTGAAGCTTTCTTT. Translating it yields CASSYLDRNTEAFF.

Regarding this clone: At one end, the junction sequence differs from germline, possibly due to a read error. The J gene is TRBJ1-1, the V gene TRBV7-2, with a possible D match to TRBD1 (5 bases). Germline CDR1 SGHTA, CDR2 FQGNSA. This CDR3 is built from 15 residues. The CDR3 loop reads CASSASGDGNTEAFF. In DNA, the CDR3 is TGCGCCAGCAGCGCAAGCGGGGACGGTAACACTGAAGCTTTCTTT. Drawing the rest from reference TRBV7-2 and TRBJ1-1, the complete variable domain is GAGVSQSPSNKVTEKGKDVELRCDPISGHTALYWYRQSLGQGLEFLIYFQGNSAPDKSGLPSDRFSAERTGGSVSTLTIQRTQQEDSAVYLCASSASGDGNTEAFFGQGTRLTVV.

This chain uses TRBV7-6 with TRBJ2-1; D call uncertain. The V end lost 6 bases, the J end lost 7 bases, and 10 bases lay between the germline ends. Germline CDR1 SGHVS, CDR2 FNYEAQ. The CDR3 is 12 amino acids. This chain's CDR3 is CASSHGENEQFF. CDR3 nucleotides: TGTGCCAGCAGTCACGGCGAGAATGAGCAGTTCTTC. The full variable domain, rest sourced from reference TRBV7-6 and TRBJ2-1, is GAGVSQSPRYKVTKRGQDVALRCDPISGHVSLYWYRQALGQGPEFLTYFNYEAQQDKSGLPNDRFSAERPEGSISTLTIQRTEQRDSAMYRCASSHGENEQFFGPGTRLTVL.

The table lists this clone with many counts. This chain uses TRBV12-5 with TRBJ2-1; weak D call: TRBD1 (6 bases). V lost 7 bases, J lost 5 bases, and 15 bases lay in between. In germline, CDR1 is LGHNT, CDR2 FRNRAP. This CDR3 has 14 amino acids. CDR3 residues: CASALTGPHNEQFF. CDR3 coding DNA: TGTGCTAGTGCCCTTACAGGGCCCCACAATGAGCAGTTCTTC.

V gene TRBV11-2 combines with J gene TRBJ2-1, with 11 positions matching TRBD2. This CDR3 contains 16 residues. V lost 5 bases, J lost 7 bases, and 10 bases stayed unmatched. Per germline, CDR1 SGHAT and CDR2 FQNNGV. CDR3: CASSKDLAGGLNEQFF. The CDR3 region has the DNA TGTGCCAGCAGCAAGGATTTAGCGGGGGGGCTGAATGAGCAGTTCTTC.

V is TRBV19 and J is TRBJ1-5, with D possibly being TRBD1 (5 bases). Germline assignment: CDR1 LNHDA and CDR2 SQIVND (reference sequence). The CDR3 is 15 amino acids. V was shortened by 3 bases and J by 0 bases, with 9 bases between the two germline ends. CDR3 nucleotide sequence: TGTGCCAGTAGTATGGGGGGTACTAGCAATCAGCCCCAGCATTTT. This encodes CASSMGGTSNQPQHF.

The rearrangement uses TRBV7-9 and TRBJ2-3, with a possible D match to TRBD1 (5 bases). The CDR3 is 13 residues long. Germline V gene sequence: CDR1 SEHNR, CDR2 FQNEAQ (reference sequence). V was shortened by 8 bases and J by 5 bases, with 14 bases between the two germline ends. CDR3 sequence reads: CASLGQGGDTQYF. DNA for the CDR3: TGTGCCAGCCTTGGGCAGGGCGGAGATACGCAGTATTTT.

The chain couples TRBV6-5 to TRBJ1-6; TRBD1 might be the D (5 bases). The CDR3 is made up of 12 amino acids. Germline values: CDR1 MNHEY, CDR2 SVGAGI. V lost 5 bases, J lost 7 bases, and 6 bases lay in between. The CDR3 DNA follows: TGTGCCAGCAGTCCAGGGAATTCACCCCTCCACTTT. Protein product: CASSPGNSPLHF.

The chain links TRBV28 to TRBJ2-2; TRBD2 matches 7 bases. CDR1 is MDHEN, CDR2 SYDVKM, per germline. The CDR3 contains 14 residues. V lost 5 bases to trimming and J lost 3 bases; unmatched junction nucleotides: 3. The CDR3 loop is CASSPRGDTGELFF. The CDR3 nucleotides are TGTGCCAGCAGTCCTCGGGGGGACACCGGGGAGCTGTTTTTT.

The rearrangement links TRBV9 to TRBJ2-3; D assignment may be TRBD1 or TRBD2 (5 bases each). V was trimmed by 3 bases and J by 4 bases, leaving 18 bases between them. This CDR3 spans 16 amino acids. Germline CDR1 SGDLS, CDR2 YYNGEE. The CDR3 DNA reads as TGTGCCAGCAGCGGGGGGAAGGGGCCTGTGGCAGATACGCAGTATTTT. Its translation is CASSGGKGPVADTQYF.

In the case of this clone: A read error may produce the germline difference seen at one junction end. V and J are TRBV4-1 and TRBJ1-2; weak D call: TRBD1 (6 bases). The CDR3 runs to 15 residues. Germline V gene data show CDR1 as MGHRA and CDR2 as YSYEKL. The CDR3 region has the DNA TGCGCCAGCGGCCAAAGGGGGACTACTAACTATGGCTACACCTTC. Its translation is CASGQRGTTNYGYTF.

V gene TRBV30 combines with J gene TRBJ1-5; 7 nucleotides match TRBD1. The CDR3 runs to 16 residues. V lost 1 base, J lost 0 bases, and 6 bases stayed unmatched. From germline, CDR1 is GTSNPN and CDR2 SVGIG (reference sequence). CDR3: CAWSEGDRYSNQPQHF. As DNA, the CDR3 is TGTGCCTGGAGTGAGGGGGACAGATATAGCAATCAGCCCCAGCATTTT. Complete variable domain (other parts from reference TRBV30 and TRBJ1-5): SQTIHQWPATLVQPVGSPLSLECTVEGTSNPNLYWYRQAAGRGLQLLFYSVGIGQISSEVPQNLSASRPQDRQFILSSKKLLLSDSGFYLCAWSEGDRYSNQPQHFGDGTRLSIL.

The chain uses TRBV28 and TRBJ1-4, with a tentative D call TRBD1 (6 bases). In germline, CDR1 is MDHEN, CDR2 SYDVKM. The V end lost 5 bases, the J end lost 0 bases, and 22 bases lay between the germline ends. CDR3 length equals 19 residues. Here the CDR3 DNA reads TGTGCCAGCAGTAACCGAATACGGGACATCACCGCAACTAATGAAAAACTGTTTTTT. This sequence encodes CASSNRIRDITATNEKLFF.